The 7 T cell receptor beta chains below come from one sample, sequenced in a study of blood T cell repertoires in COVID-19. Here immunoSEQ multiplex PCR was the method, and the copy in TCRdb shows in-frame clones only, minus some. The data contain around 400,000 clones, roughly nine tenths of them singletons. The specimen was peripheral blood. The receptor set was obtained from a man in his forties with acute or convalescent COVID-19.

Concerning this clone: Other DNA sequences within the sample encode an identical CDR3. The V call is TRBV28, the J call TRBJ2-7, with a weak D call TRBD1 (5 bases). The CDR3 covers 13 residues. Trimming took off 3 bases at V and 0 bases at J, with 6 bases between the two ends. Germline assignment: CDR1 MDHEN and CDR2 SYDVKM. CDR3 bases: TGTGCCAGCAGTTTCGACAGCTCCTACGAGCAGTACTTC. Translation gives CASSFDSSYEQYF.

J is TRBJ2-5 and V is TRBV5-1; TRBD2 might be the D (5 bases). The V gene's germline CDR1 is SGHRS and CDR2 YFSETQ. The CDR3 totals 15 residues. Between the trimmed V and J ends, which lost 0 bases and 2 bases, there was a span of 11 bases. The CDR3 spells CASSLESTGQETQYF. Written as DNA, the CDR3 is TGCGCCAGCAGCTTGGAATCGACGGGACAAGAGACCCAGTACTTC.

The chain joins TRBV6-6 to TRBJ1-1; the D gene is possibly TRBD1 (6 bases). CDR1 MNHNY and CDR2 SVGAGI come from the germline V gene (reference sequence). The ends were cut back, 7 bases at V and 11 bases at J, with 17 bases in the middle. The CDR3 spans 12 residues. CDR3 coding DNA: TGTGCCAGCAACCCGAAACAGGGTTCGGCTTTCTTT. This codes for CASNPKQGSAFF.

The CDR3 loop is CASSGRGRQETQYF. CDR3 nucleotide sequence: TGTGCCAGCAGCGGTAGGGGCCGGCAAGAGACCCAGTACTTC. The V and J genes are TRBV11-1 and TRBJ2-5, with TRBD1 as a possible D gene (5 bases). The CDR3 extends over 14 amino acids. Trimming stripped 5 bases from V and 2 bases from J, with 12 bases between. Per germline, CDR1 SGHAT and CDR2 FQDESV (reference sequence).

The chain links TRBV5-1 to TRBJ1-5; 8 bases map to TRBD1. J lost 3 bases, V lost 0 bases, and 2 bases had no gene match. Germline CDR1 SGHRS, CDR2 YFSETQ. The CDR3 has 15 amino acids. The CDR3 is CASSLAGGLNQPQHF. In DNA, the CDR3 is TGCGCCAGCAGCTTGGCAGGGGGCCTCAATCAGCCCCAGCATTTT.

Worth noting for this clone: Other DNA sequences in this specimen translate into the identical CDR3. The rearrangement uses TRBV19 and TRBJ2-7; TRBD1 matches at 10 bases. The CDR3 spans 13 residues. Germline CDR1 and CDR2: LNHDA and SQIVND (reference sequence). The J segment lost 4 bases and the V segment lost 8 bases, leaving 5 bases of the junction unmatched. The CDR3 spells CASSGTGAYEQYF. In nucleotides, the CDR3 is TGTGCCAGTTCCGGGACAGGGGCATACGAGCAGTACTTC.

The CDR3: CAWSLDRLNTEAFF. CDR3 nucleotide sequence: TGTGCCTGGAGCCTCGACAGGCTGAACACTGAAGCTTTCTTT. The chain carries TRBV30 and TRBJ1-1; possible D gene TRBD1, 6 bases. Trimming shortened V by 3 bases and J by 0 bases, and 11 bases separated the two germline ends. CDR1 and CDR2 from the germline V gene are GTSNPN and SVGIG (reference sequence). The length of the CDR3 is 14 residues.